Here is one T cell receptor beta chain with its context. This clonotype was found a few times. No antigen is known for it. The sample holds no much larger clone one base away, and base qualities are not on file. V drops 2 bases and J drops 3 bases, leaving 13 bases in between. The CDR1 and CDR2 encoded by the germline V gene are SGHDN and FVKESK. Including the terminal cysteine and phenylalanine, the CDR3 comprises 16 residues. Only the CDR3 portion is preserved as DNA: 48 bases, with reading frame beginning at the first base. This specimen comes from a study of T cell repertoires in cytomegalovirus infection (dated by TCRdb to between 2018 and 2021). The study in broad terms: The peptide stimulations were aimed at well-studied HLA-B-restricted epitopes as well as recently identified HLA-C-restricted CMV epitopes, whose presentation resists viral immunomodulation. The HLA type of each donor mattered for the analysis, because public TCR beta signatures pointed to carriage of CMV infection along with the matching HLA type.

Results and caveats for the whole study, not just this receptor: The ex vivo response was dominated by HLA-C-restricted CMV-specific TCR beta clonotypes, which also provided the single most frequent clonotype in two of eight donors. In both this cohort and an independent cohort of some 380 donors, the cumulative frequency of public TCR beta family members distinguished carriers of CMV infection plus the relevant HLA type.

The treatment or condition label on this specimen signifies: in vitro stimulation with specific CMV peptide epitopes to enrich CMV-specific T cells. Reads for this sample came from an Illumina HiSeq 1500. TCRdb trimmed public reads at Q25 via fastp, called clones via MiXCR and kept in-frame beta chains. A single entry per CDR3 protein holds the most common genes and DNA from its merged rows. This sample comprises 350,000 to 400,000 distinct CDR3 sequences, roughly 36% of them detected only once. The top ten clones comprise approximately 13% of the sample. The input for sequencing was cultured PBMCs, taken from culture after CMV antigen stimulation. The receptor was isolated from a human donor in good health (CMV status not recorded). Some clones in this sample may be carry-over from other donors' samples. The chain links TRBV14 with TRBJ2-2, and possibly TRBD1, on 6 matching bases. The DNA is as follows: TGTGCCAGCAGCCAAAGACAGGCACTTTACACCGGGGAGCTGTTTTTT. This sequence encodes CASSQRQALYTGELFF.